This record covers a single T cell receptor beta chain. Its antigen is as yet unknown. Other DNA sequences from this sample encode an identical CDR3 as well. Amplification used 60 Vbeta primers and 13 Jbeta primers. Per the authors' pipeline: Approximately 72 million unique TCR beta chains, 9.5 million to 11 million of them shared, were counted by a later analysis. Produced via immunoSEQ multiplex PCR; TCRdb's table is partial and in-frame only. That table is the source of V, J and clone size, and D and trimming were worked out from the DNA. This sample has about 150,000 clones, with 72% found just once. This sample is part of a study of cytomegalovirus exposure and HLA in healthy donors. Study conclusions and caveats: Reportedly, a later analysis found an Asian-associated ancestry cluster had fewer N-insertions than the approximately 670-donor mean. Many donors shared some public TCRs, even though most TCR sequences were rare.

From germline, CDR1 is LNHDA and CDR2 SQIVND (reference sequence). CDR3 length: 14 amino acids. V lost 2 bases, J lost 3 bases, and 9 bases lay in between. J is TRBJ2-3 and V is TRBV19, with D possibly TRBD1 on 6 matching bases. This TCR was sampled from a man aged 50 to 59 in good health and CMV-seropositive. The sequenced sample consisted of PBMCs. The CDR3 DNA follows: TGTGCCAGTAGTATAAGGGGACAAACAGATACGCAGTATTTT. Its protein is CASSIRGQTDTQYF.